The source of this T cell receptor (beta chain) is a study of cytomegalovirus exposure and HLA in healthy donors. The study, taken as a whole, reports: An ancestry cluster, one associated with Asian ancestry, reportedly showed fewer N-insertions than the 666-donor mean in a later analysis.

PCR involved 60 Vbeta and 13 Jbeta primers. Sequencing used immunoSEQ multiplex PCR; TCRdb keeps in-frame clones, though not all of them. Here the sample table reports approximately 70,000 clones. Comments on this clone: Its antigen remains unknown.

The specimen was PBMCs. This TCR was recovered from a female donor in good health and CMV-seropositive.

CDR3 in amino acids: CASSSNYPETQYF. The CDR3 coding sequence is TGTGCCAGCAGCTCTAACTATCCCGAGACCCAGTACTTC. This chain joins TRBV7-2 and TRBJ2-5; no clear D gene. Trimming removed 4 bases at V and 5 bases at J, with 11 bases between. This CDR3 has 13 residues. Germline V gene lookup returns CDR1 SGHTA and CDR2 FQGNSA.